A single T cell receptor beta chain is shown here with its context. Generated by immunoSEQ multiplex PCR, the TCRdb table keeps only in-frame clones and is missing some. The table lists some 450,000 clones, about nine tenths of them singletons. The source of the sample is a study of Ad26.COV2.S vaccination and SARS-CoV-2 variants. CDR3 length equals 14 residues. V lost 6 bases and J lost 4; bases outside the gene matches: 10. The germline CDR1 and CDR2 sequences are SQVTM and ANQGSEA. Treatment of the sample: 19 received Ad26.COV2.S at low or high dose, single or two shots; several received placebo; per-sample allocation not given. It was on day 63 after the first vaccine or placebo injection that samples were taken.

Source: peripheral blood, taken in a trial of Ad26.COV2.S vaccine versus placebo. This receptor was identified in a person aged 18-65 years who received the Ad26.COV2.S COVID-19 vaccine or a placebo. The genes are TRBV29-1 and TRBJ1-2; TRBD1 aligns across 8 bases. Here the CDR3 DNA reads TGCAGCGTCAGACGACAGGGGCTGGGCTATGGCTACACCTTC. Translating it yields CSVRRQGLGYGYTF.